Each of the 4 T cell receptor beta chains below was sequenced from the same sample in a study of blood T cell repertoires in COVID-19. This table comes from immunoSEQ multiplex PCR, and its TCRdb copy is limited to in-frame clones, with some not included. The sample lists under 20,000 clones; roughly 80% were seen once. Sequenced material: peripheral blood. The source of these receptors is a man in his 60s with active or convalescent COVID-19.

The CDR3 DNA follows: TGTGCCTGGAGCGGCACAGGGGAATCACCCCTCCACTTT. Protein product: CAWSGTGESPLHF. The chain is built from TRBV30 and TRBJ1-6, with TRBD1 matching 7 bases. After removal of 3 bases from V and 10 bases from J, the junction contained 6 bases not matched to a gene. The germline gives CDR1 GTSNPN, CDR2 SVGIG (reference sequence). This CDR3 comprises 13 residues.

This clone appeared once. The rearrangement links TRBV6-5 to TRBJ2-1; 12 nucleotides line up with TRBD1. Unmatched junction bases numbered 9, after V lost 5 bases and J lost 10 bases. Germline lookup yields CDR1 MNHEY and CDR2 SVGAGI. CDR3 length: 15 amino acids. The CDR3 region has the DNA TGTGCCAGCAGTCGTACGGGACAGGGGGCTGAAGAGCAGTTCTTC. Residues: CASSRTGQGAEEQFF.

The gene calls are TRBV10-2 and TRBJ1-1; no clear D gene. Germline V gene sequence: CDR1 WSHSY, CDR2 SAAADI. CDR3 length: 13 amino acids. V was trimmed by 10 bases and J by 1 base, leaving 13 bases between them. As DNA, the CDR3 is TGCGCCACCCAAACAGCCGGGAACACTGAAGCTTTCTTT. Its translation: CATQTAGNTEAFF.

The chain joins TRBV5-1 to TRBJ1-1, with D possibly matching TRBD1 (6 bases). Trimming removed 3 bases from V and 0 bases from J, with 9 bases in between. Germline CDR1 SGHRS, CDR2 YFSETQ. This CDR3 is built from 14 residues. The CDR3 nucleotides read TGCGCCAGCAGCTCAGGACAGATGAACACTGAAGCTTTCTTT. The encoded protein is CASSSGQMNTEAFF.